The clone carrying this T cell receptor beta chain appeared a single time. CDR1 and CDR2 (germline): SGHRS, YFSETQ. CDR3 length: 14 residues. The V segment lost 0 bases and the J segment 8 bases; nucleotides outside the gene matches: 2. The sample belongs to a study of blood T cell repertoires in COVID-19. Overall study: Researchers got acute and convalescent COVID-19 samples from the United States, Italy and Spain. PBMCs, B-cell-depleted T cells, or T cells provided the cDNA or gDNA that made up the material.

Sequencing was performed with immunoSEQ multiplex PCR; in TCRdb, only in-frame clones are kept and a portion is missing. The sample has 150,000 or so clones, approximately 82% seen once. The specimen was peripheral blood. The receptor comes from a human donor with acute or convalescent COVID-19. The donor label of this sample is uncertain. The chain recombines TRBV5-1 with TRBJ2-1, with 10 bases aligning to TRBD2. The DNA of the CDR3 is TGCGCCAGCAGCTTGGTAGCGGGGGGCGATGAGCAGTTCTTC. This gives the protein CASSLVAGGDEQFF. Filled out from reference TRBV5-1 and TRBJ2-1, the complete variable domain reads KAGVTQTPRYLIKTRGQQVTLSCSPISGHRSVSWYQQTPGQGLQFLFEYFSETQRNKGNFPGRFSGRQFSNSRSEMNVSTLELGDSALYLCASSLVAGGDEQFFGPGTRLTVL.